This entry concerns a single T cell receptor beta chain. The target antigen is unknown. The data belong to a study of OX40 agonist ivuxolimab in advanced cancers. General study findings and limits: At 0.1 to 3.0 mg/kg and by week 6, CD4+ and CD8+ T cells in the blood had expanded clonally. Researchers report that CD8+ T cells had, on average, more expanded clones than CD4+.

Sequencing was performed with immunoSEQ multiplex PCR; in TCRdb, only in-frame clones are kept and a portion is missing. This table has 15,000 to 20,000 clones, around three quarters appearing once. The receptor was derived from an adult with an advanced solid tumor such as melanoma, head and neck, liver or kidney cancer. Specimen: CD4+ or CD8+ T cells sorted from blood, collected in a trial of the OX40 agonist ivuxolimab.

The CDR3 protein is CASSPGWQETQYF. The CDR3 DNA follows: TGTGCCAGCAGCCCGGGGTGGCAAGAGACCCAGTACTTC. The chain uses TRBV2 and TRBJ2-5; tentative D call: TRBD2 (5 bases). Germline V gives CDR1 SNHLY, CDR2 FYNNEI. This CDR3 is built from 13 residues. Trimming removed 6 bases from V and 2 bases from J, with 10 bases in between.